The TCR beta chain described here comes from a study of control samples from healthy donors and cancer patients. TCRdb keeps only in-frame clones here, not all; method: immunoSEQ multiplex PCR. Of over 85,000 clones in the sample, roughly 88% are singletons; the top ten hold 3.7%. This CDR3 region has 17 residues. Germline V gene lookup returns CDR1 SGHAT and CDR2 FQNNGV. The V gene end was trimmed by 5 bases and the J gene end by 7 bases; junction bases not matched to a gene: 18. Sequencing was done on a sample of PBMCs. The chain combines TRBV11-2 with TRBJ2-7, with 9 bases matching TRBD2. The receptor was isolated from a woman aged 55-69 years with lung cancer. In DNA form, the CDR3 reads TGTGCCAGCAGCACCGCCGCCCAAGGACTAGCGACGAAGGAGCAGTACTTC. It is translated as CASSTAAQGLATKEQYF.